This T cell receptor beta chain was captured in a study of blood T cell repertoires in COVID-19. Trimming left V 0 bases short and J 3 bases short, with 21 bases between. The CDR3 totals 17 residues. Germline V gene sequence: CDR1 SQVTM, CDR2 ANQGSEA. TCRdb's copy holds only in-frame clones and misses some; the assay was immunoSEQ multiplex PCR. The table lists 300,000 to 400,000 clones, 86% of them singletons, with about 7.1% in the top ten. Material: peripheral blood. The chain is built from TRBV29-1 and TRBJ2-7; tentatively, D is TRBD1 (6 bases). The clonotype comes from a woman aged 60 to 75 with COVID-19, enrolled during active disease. The CDR3 nucleotides read TGCAGCGTTGAAGATATACGGGGACATCCGAACCGCTACGAGCAGTACTTC. As protein: CSVEDIRGHPNRYEQYF.